This T cell receptor (beta chain) was sequenced during a study of shared clonotypes between healthy human individuals. General study findings and limits: Depth was large, yet rarefaction showed that sorted-subset sequencing was incomplete. For naive CD4 cells, 4.5% to 6.5% of clonotypes were shared across a handful of donors.

Assay used: immunoSEQ multiplex PCR; TCRdb lists only in-frame clones, some missing. The sample holds roughly 760,000 clones, around 74% seen once. The authors divided CD4+ cells into CD45RA+ naive and CD45RA-negative memory subsets. As regards this clone: Its antigen is unknown.

There are 14 residues in the CDR3. The germline V gene has CDR1 MNHNS and CDR2 SASEGT. V was trimmed by 3 bases and J by 3 bases, leaving 12 bases between them. The chain combines TRBV6-1 with TRBJ2-7; a weak D match, TRBD1 (6 bases). The TCR comes from a woman between 25 and 40 years old in good health. Sequencing was performed on memory CD4+ T cells sorted from blood. Subset noted: CD45RA-negative fraction. CDR3 coding DNA: TGTGCCAGCAGTGATCTGGACAGTCACTACGAGCAGTACTTC. The encoded protein is CASSDLDSHYEQYF.